This T cell receptor (beta chain) was captured in a study of shared clonotypes between healthy human individuals (dated by TCRdb to about 2020). Regarding the complete study: A few men and two women, aged 18 to 49 years, made up the cohort. For each donor, CD4 naive and CD4 memory were each run on three plates, CD8 naive on two plates, and CD8 memory on one plate. The study deeply sequenced blood TCR repertoires of about five healthy adults to estimate repertoire size and the extent of clonotype sharing between individuals. Libraries were prepared and TCR repertoires were sequenced by different laboratories using diverse techniques, in order to increase sequencing depth and limit assay-specific biases. Each donor's leukapheresis produced roughly between about 0.8 and 10 billion PBMCs.

Regarding this clone: What this receptor recognizes is not known. Base-call qualities are not available, and no considerably larger clone is one nucleotide away. Other DNA sequences in this sample translate to the same CDR3.

Using the deep immunoSEQ assay, TCR CDR3 regions were amplified from genomic DNA by multiplex PCR. Extracted genomic DNA from each cell subset was distributed evenly across all wells of several immunoSEQ 96-well plates, and each plate was treated as a replicate. For sorted subsets, each replicate PCR was loaded with about 0.2 ug genomic DNA, equivalent to 32,000 or so T cell genomes. Purified libraries were quantified with a Qubit 3.0 fluorometer, sized on a Bioanalyzer 2100, and re-quantified with the KAPA Library Quantification kit. Every immunoSEQ 96-well plate was sequenced on a dedicated single-read 150-cycle Illumina NextSeq 550 flow cell. Concerning the study's data processing: Because the immunoSEQ output included only junctional sequences and no quality scores, the filtering could not be the same as the filtering used for full-length reads. Sequences were annotated with PyIR, a Python wrapper for IgBLAST v1.9, using IMGT germline references to assign V/J genes and CDR3. Any read was removed if the V/J assignment was weak (E-value above 1e-6), the CDR3 was missing, or the read contained stop codons, out-of-frame junctions, or ambiguous translated residues. V3J clonotypes were defined as sequences sharing an identical inferred V gene, J gene, and CDR3 amino acid sequence. Percentage overlap between repertoires was calculated by dividing the number of shared unique clonotypes by the size of the smaller repertoire. RTK rarefaction, the Chao1 estimator, and Recon v2.1 estimates of unobserved clonotypes were used to assess repertoire richness. Generation probabilities for all TCRbeta clonotypes obtained by the gDNA method from several donors were computed using OLGA. Held by TCRdb, this immuneACCESS table contains in-frame sequences only and omits some clones. Under half of the omission traces to an unresolved V gene where checked; the cause of the rest is unknown. Clonal size and the V and J genes are those of that table, whereas D and trimming came from the DNA. The sample table lists under 700,000 clones, around 96% of them with a count of one. The ten largest clonotypes hold over 0.09% of the sample.

Broader findings and caveats from the paper: Compared with non-shared clonotypes, clonotypes shared by all four sorted-subset donors had higher generation probabilities. Sampling was limited to blood, and TCR repertoires in tissue likely differ from TCR repertoires in blood. Based on pairwise subsampling, the degree of clonotype sharing among donors was expected to be affected by sequencing depth. Around 5.4% of naive CD4, 3.5% of naive CD8, 2.3% of memory CD4, and more than 0.35% of memory CD8 clonotypes were shared across a few donors. Estimated clonotype richness was generally larger for naive than for memory subsets. The genetic and exposure-history diversity represented was limited by the small number of donors. Incomplete sequencing was indicated by rarefaction of sorted-subset datasets, despite the large sequencing depth.

CD8 naive samples were CD45RO-negative cells positively selected for CCR7, giving a CD45RA+CCR7+ population that excluded TemRA cells. The donors were healthy, HIV-negative adults with no recently reported acute infections or vaccinations. Only Caucasian adults living in Nashville, Tennessee, USA were represented among the donors. After blood collection by leukapheresis, PBMCs were isolated using Ficoll-Histopaque density gradient centrifugation and then cryopreserved in the vapor phase of liquid nitrogen. Purity and quantity of every magnetically sorted T cell population were checked by analytical flow cytometry. Each sorted fraction had its genomic DNA isolated and then quantified by UV absorbance on a Nanodrop 2000c. From its cysteine to its phenylalanine, the CDR3 spans 14 amino acids. Only the CDR3 part of the read is kept: 42 bases, read in frame from the first base. Sequences SGHDT (CDR1) and YYEEEE (CDR2) are obtained from the germline V gene. For this chain, trimming is 5 bases at the V end and 2 bases at the J end, and the number of junction bases without a gene match is 6.

The chain was built from TRBV5-6 and TRBJ2-5; 7 central nucleotides agree with TRBD2. The specimen sequenced was naive CD8+ T cells sorted from blood. The sample's cell subset or site, from its label and the paper: CD45RA+CCR7+. The TCR was taken from a woman in her twenties or thirties in good health. CDR3 region: CASRSWGGQETQYF. DNA sequence: TGTGCCAGCAGATCTTGGGGAGGGCAAGAGACCCAGTACTTC.